This entry describes one T cell receptor beta chain. The clone's antigen remains unknown. No per-base quality is available; no much larger clone lies one base away. The data originate from a study of neurological immune-mediated disorders (dated by TCRdb to about 2019). Broadly, across the study: Peripheral blood TCR-beta repertoires from HTLV-I-associated myelopathy (HAM/TSP) patients, multiple sclerosis patients and healthy controls were compared by UMI-based sequencing. Longitudinal HAM/TSP and healthy donors had 3 time-points each (about 3-45 month intervals). The 106 TCR-beta libraries covered PBMC samples along with longitudinal samples, technical triplicates, and paired sorted CD4+ and CD8+ T-cell subsets. The cohort was made up of 65 to 75 subjects, consisting of some 14 HAM/TSP patients, roughly 35 multiple sclerosis patients and around 20 healthy controls.

From the cysteine through the phenylalanine, the CDR3 covers 15 amino acids. Just the 45-base CDR3 DNA is kept, in frame starting at base 1. V has 3 bases trimmed and J has 6 bases trimmed; junction bases matching no gene number 6. The germline V gene provides CDR1 KGHSH and CDR2 LQKENI. cDNA synthesis used template-switch 5'RACE with a primer carrying a 10-nucleotide random unique molecular identifier tagging each TCR transcript. Over 180 million TCR-beta sequences, covering 15-18 subjects, were produced in each sequencing run. The RNeasy kit was used for extraction of total RNA. TCR-beta VDJ regions were amplified with primers for the TCR constant region and the 5'RACE anchor, using the KAPA Real-time Library Amplification kit. Sample indexes and Illumina adaptors were added in a first PCR, and a second PCR then increased library yield. After Ampure bead purification, the TCR product of roughly 650 bp was size-selected on a 2% E-gel SizeSelection system. Library quality was checked on a Bioanalyzer, concentration was measured with Qubit, and libraries were quantified with the Kapa Library Quantification kit before pooling. An Illumina HiSeq 2500 was used to sequence the libraries paired-end at 2 x 150 bp. To increase sequence diversity, about 23-30% phiX was spiked into each library pool. Concerning the study's data processing: Quality-filtered reads were processed with the UMI-based MiGEC pipeline, and over 85% of raw TCR sequences were removed by the MiGEC pipeline during error correction. VDJ genes were aligned to IMGT germline references, and clonotypes were defined by unique CDR3 amino acid sequence plus V-J genes. Clonal expansion, Shannon diversity and CDR3 relatedness (CalcPairwiseDistances, ClusterSamples) were evaluated with VDJtools, and phylogenetic trees were built with CLCbio workbench. Using coefficient-of-variation modelling across technical triplicates, the study counted a clone as expanded if it had at least 8 unique UMIs. In TCRdb, the public reads were trimmed at Q25 with fastp and aligned with MiXCR, with productive beta chains retained. A single entry per CDR3 protein holds the most common genes and DNA from its merged rows. TCRdb's processing, not the authors', yielded these V and J calls. The sample yields about 50,000 distinct CDR3 sequences; 8% to 10% were counted once. The ten largest clones represent about 1.6% of the sample.

The time point label of this sample denotes: longitudinal time-point 1 (baseline). The healthy controls were volunteers from a blood bank in Maryland, USA. Libraries from unsorted PBMCs were made from 2 million PBMCs kept in RNAlater at -80 degrees C until RNA extraction. Peripheral blood was subjected to Ficoll-Hypaque density gradient centrifugation to isolate PBMCs, which were then cryopreserved in liquid nitrogen. On the study overall, not on this receptor specifically: Across subjects, expanded clones never shared an identical CDR3 amino acid sequence, which suggests that the TCR-beta repertoires in every group were private. TCR clonal expansion was greatest in HAM/TSP patients and smallest in MS patients, who ranked below even healthy controls.

Sequenced material: PBMCs. The chain is made from TRBV18 and TRBJ1-4; TRBD1 matches 8 bases in the middle. The sequence was collected from a woman in her 40s in good health. The DNA sequence reads TGTGCCAGCTCACCGGGCGAGACAGGGGATGAAAAACTGTTTTTT. It translates to CASSPGETGDEKLFF.